These 29 T cell receptor beta chains share one sample of origin, sequenced in a study of response to subunit inactivated influenza vaccine. One entry per CDR3 protein, called by TCRdb with MiXCR from the RT-PCR reads. The data contain roughly 190,000 distinct CDR3 sequences, 13% to 15% of them singletons. The input for sequencing was CD8+ T cells sorted from PBMCs, taken roughly 5 days after vaccination. These receptor sequences come from a man in his fifties or sixties who received an inactivated influenza vaccine.

V is TRBV11-2 and J is TRBJ2-1; 7 bases fit TRBD1. V shed 5 bases, J shed 0 bases, and the junction held 13 bases outside the gene matches. The CDR3 sequence is 18 residues long. Germline V gene lookup returns CDR1 SGHAT and CDR2 FQNNGV. DNA for the CDR3: TGTGCCAGCAGCAGCCGACTTGGACAGGTACTCTCCTACAATGAGCAGTTCTTC. Translation: CASSSRLGQVLSYNEQFF.

This chain joins TRBV15 and TRBJ1-2; D gene unclear. V gave up 5 bases and J gave up 5 bases, with 21 bases separating them. The CDR3 is made up of 16 amino acids. Germline values: CDR1 LNHNV, CDR2 YYDKDF (reference sequence). The CDR3 here is CATSSRSLADSYGYTF. In nucleotides, the CDR3 is TGTGCCACCAGCTCCCGATCCCTCGCAGATTCGTATGGCTACACCTTC.

The V gene is TRBV4-3, the J gene TRBJ2-3, with TRBD1 identical over 10 bases. Trimming removed 5 bases from V and 3 bases from J; junction bases left unmatched: 8. CDR3 size: 16 residues. Germline V gene lookup returns CDR1 LGHNA and CDR2 YSLEER. CDR3: CASSAASDRGTDTQYF. The CDR3 DNA reads as TGCGCCAGCAGCGCCGCATCGGACAGGGGGACAGATACGCAGTATTTT.

The chain employs TRBV4-3 and TRBJ1-1, with D perhaps matching TRBD1 (6 bases). Trimming left V 4 bases short and J 7 bases short, with 16 bases between. CDR1 is LGHNA and CDR2 is YSLEER in the germline V gene. The CDR3 contains 14 residues. The CDR3 coding sequence is TGCGCCAGCAGCCGGCCGGGACACCTCTTTGAAGCTTTCTTT. Translating gives CASSRPGHLFEAFF.

The chain uses TRBV10-2 and TRBJ1-2; 9 bases are a match to TRBD1. The CDR3 totals 16 residues. V lost 3 bases, J lost 6 bases, and 11 bases stayed unmatched. Germline CDR1 is WSHSY and CDR2 is SAAADI. The CDR3 loop reads CASSDRVTGGIDGYTF. The CDR3 DNA follows: TGCGCCAGCAGTGATCGGGTGACAGGGGGTATAGATGGCTACACCTTC.

The chain is built from TRBV28 and TRBJ2-1, with D possibly being TRBD1 (7 bases). The CDR3 runs to 15 residues. Per the germline V gene, CDR1 is MDHEN and CDR2 is SYDVKM. V gave up 3 bases and J gave up 5 bases, with 14 bases separating them. This chain's CDR3 is CASSFETGRNNEQFF. The CDR3 coding sequence is TGTGCCAGCAGTTTCGAGACAGGGAGGAACAATGAGCAGTTCTTC.

There are a few counts of this clonotype. One end of the junction varies from germline; a read error may be responsible. This sequence joins TRBV10-2 and TRBJ2-1; D is uncertain. This CDR3 has 13 amino acids. Per the germline V gene, CDR1 is WSHSY and CDR2 is SAAADI. The CDR3 is CASRELDFGEQFF. In nucleotides, the CDR3 is TGCGCCAGCAGGGAGTTAGACTTTGGGGAGCAGTTCTTC.

The chain joins TRBV4-3 to TRBJ2-7; 9 bases agree with TRBD1. The CDR3 is made up of 15 amino acids. Losses at the gene ends were 0 bases for V and 2 bases for J; bases not matched to a gene: 2. CDR1 and CDR2 from the germline V gene are LGHNA and YSLEER. The CDR3 coding sequence is TGCGCCAGCAGCCAAGAAACAGGGGGCCCCTACGAGCAGTACTTC. Translation: CASSQETGGPYEQYF.

The chain links TRBV5-1 to TRBJ1-2; TRBD1 is a possible D gene (5 bases). CDR3 length: 18 amino acids. V was trimmed by 0 bases and J by 4 bases, leaving 22 bases between them. The germline CDR1 and CDR2 sequences are SGHRS and YFSETQ. CDR3 coding DNA: TGCGCCAGCAGCTTGGTGGTTCCTGGGACGCGGTTCGGCTATGGCTACACCTTC. Protein product: CASSLVVPGTRFGYGYTF.

V gene TRBV7-8 combines with J gene TRBJ2-7; D is ambiguous. The CDR3 has 13 amino acids. V lost 0 bases and J lost 5, with 8 bases in between. Germline loops: CDR1 SGHVS, CDR2 FQNEAQ. This chain's CDR3 is CASSLARSNEQYF. As DNA, the CDR3 is TGTGCCAGCAGCTTAGCGCGTTCGAACGAGCAGTACTTC.

V gene TRBV19 combines with J gene TRBJ1-6, with D possibly matching TRBD1 (6 bases). This CDR3 is 14 amino acids long. CDR1 LNHDA and CDR2 SQIVND come from the germline V gene (reference sequence). V dropped 10 bases and J dropped 7 bases, with 17 bases sitting between them. CDR3 in amino acids: CATSRRDTNSPLHF. The CDR3, as DNA: TGTGCCACCTCCAGGCGGGACACAAATTCACCCCTCCACTTT.

This clonotype was seen a few times. The chain joins TRBV20-1 to TRBJ2-1; D might be TRBD1 or TRBD2, each matching 5 bases. The CDR3 length is 14 residues. Germline CDR1 DFQATT, CDR2 SNEGSKA (reference sequence). Trimming cost V 6 bases and J 8 bases, with 20 bases left between them. CDR3 protein: CSAPGTPEGYEQFF. As DNA, the CDR3 is TGCAGTGCCCCCGGAACGCCCGAGGGGTATGAGCAGTTCTTC.

This sequence joins TRBV6-5 and TRBJ2-2, with D possibly being TRBD1 (5 bases). Germline V gene sequence: CDR1 MNHEY, CDR2 SVGAGI. This CDR3 is 15 amino acids long. V was pared by 0 bases and J by 6 bases, with 11 bases between. The CDR3, as DNA: TGTGCCAGCAGTTACTCAGGCAGGGATGCCGGGGAGCTGTTTTTT. Translating gives CASSYSGRDAGELFF.

This chain links TRBV5-8 with TRBJ2-7, with D perhaps matching TRBD1 (6 bases). The CDR3 is made up of 14 amino acids. Germline CDR1 is SGHTS and CDR2 is YDEGEE. The V gene lost 4 bases and the J gene lost 1 base, with 12 bases spanning the gap. The CDR3 reads CASSPGQISYEQYF. The DNA for the CDR3 is TGTGCCAGCAGCCCTGGACAGATTTCCTACGAGCAGTACTTC.

CDR3 in amino acids: CASSYYTWDSELYEQYF. CDR3 DNA: TGTGCCAGCAGTTACTACACTTGGGACTCCGAGCTCTACGAGCAGTACTTC. The chain carries TRBV6-5 and TRBJ2-7; a possible D gene is TRBD2 (6 bases). In germline, CDR1 is MNHEY, CDR2 SVGAGI. The CDR3 sequence is 17 residues long. V was shortened by 1 base and J by 3 bases, with 19 bases between the two germline ends.

In its sample, this clonotype was seen a few times. CDR3 DNA sequence: TGTGCCAGCAGTCCTGAGGGGGCGATTGGGGCCAACGTCCTGACTTTC. Its protein is CASSPEGAIGANVLTF. The chain is built from TRBV12-3 or TRBV12-4 and TRBJ2-6; 7 bases align to TRBD1. This CDR3 has 16 residues. The J segment lost 3 bases and the V segment lost 5 bases, leaving 7 bases of the junction unmatched.

This clonotype showed up just a few times. The rearrangement joins TRBV20-1 to TRBJ2-6; D might be TRBD2 (6 bases). V dropped 1 base and J dropped 0 bases, with 10 bases sitting between them. Germline CDR1 reads DFQATT; CDR2 reads SNEGSKA (reference sequence). The CDR3 length is 16 residues. CDR3 protein: CSARAWGDSGANVLTF. The CDR3 DNA reads as TGCAGTGCTAGAGCCTGGGGGGACTCTGGGGCCAACGTCCTGACTTTC.

This clonotype was detected only a few times. V gene TRBV6-5 combines with J gene TRBJ2-2, with D maybe TRBD1 (8 bases). V was pared by 0 bases and J by 1 base, with 18 bases between. Germline V CDR1 and CDR2: MNHEY, SVGAGI. The CDR3 consists of 19 residues. In DNA form, the CDR3 reads TGTGCCAGCAGTTACTCTCAGGGGGCGGGAGAAAAGAACACCGGGGAGCTGTTTTTT. This gives the protein CASSYSQGAGEKNTGELFF.

In this sample, this clonotype turned up a few times. The chain joins TRBV4-3 to TRBJ2-1, with TRBD2 identical over 7 bases. Germline-derived CDR1 and CDR2 are LGHNA and YSLEER. Trimming at V came to 2 bases and at J to 5 bases, leaving 18 bases not matched to a gene. The CDR3 length is 19 residues. The CDR3 bases are TGCGCCAGCAGCCAACAAATCGAGCGGGAAAGATGGGTCGACAATGAGCAGTTCTTC. It yields the protein CASSQQIERERWVDNEQFF.

The chain joins TRBV7-8 to TRBJ2-1; perhaps D is TRBD1 or TRBD2 (6 bases each). CDR3 length: 15 residues. V lost 5 bases, J lost 3 bases, and 14 bases lay in between. The germline gives CDR1 SGHVS, CDR2 FQNEAQ. CDR3 in amino acids: CASSRGGGLYNEQFF. The CDR3 bases are TGTGCCAGCAGCCGGGGTGGGGGGCTCTACAATGAGCAGTTCTTC.

This clonotype was detected ten times or more. The chain links TRBV28 to TRBJ2-1; TRBD2 aligns across 9 bases. The CDR3 contains 19 residues. Germline CDR1 reads MDHEN; CDR2 reads SYDVKM. Trimming at V came to 7 bases and at J to 0 bases, leaving 16 bases not matched to a gene. The DNA for the CDR3 is TGTGCCAGCATCAAAGGAGAGACTAGCGGACTTAGCTCCTACAATGAGCAGTTCTTC. It specifies CASIKGETSGLSSYNEQFF.

This clonotype was counted only a few times. This chain links TRBV4-3 with TRBJ2-7; D remains ambiguous. Germline values: CDR1 LGHNA, CDR2 YSLEER. CDR3 size: 16 residues. Trimming took 0 bases from V and 5 from J, leaving 17 bases between them. The chain's CDR3 is CASSQDYGPAMDEQYF. Here the CDR3 DNA reads TGCGCCAGCAGCCAAGATTACGGCCCCGCGATGGACGAGCAGTACTTC.

This clonotype was counted a few times. The chain has TRBV14 and TRBJ2-3; TRBD2 agrees at 7 bases. The V and J ends lost 4 bases and 0 bases, in that order; junction bases with no gene match: 7. Germline V gene data show CDR1 as SGHDN and CDR2 as FVKESK. CDR3 length: 16 residues. CDR3: CASSPPRGTSTDTQYF. The CDR3 region has the DNA TGTGCCAGCAGCCCCCCGCGGGGGACTAGCACAGATACGCAGTATTTT.

This clonotype was recorded a few times. The chain is built from TRBV5-6 and TRBJ1-2; perhaps TRBD1 as D (6 bases). This CDR3 contains 11 residues. Germline V CDR1 and CDR2: SGHDT, YYEEEE. V lost 0 bases and J 14 bases, leaving 11 bases between the germline ends. The CDR3: CASSLGYRETF. The DNA of the CDR3 is TGTGCCAGCAGCTTGGGTTACAGGGAAACCTTC.

The chain employs TRBV7-9 and TRBJ2-1; 11 nucleotides line up with TRBD1. Trimming cost V 6 bases and J 9 bases; bases outside gene matches: 7. Per the germline V gene, CDR1 is SEHNR and CDR2 is FQNEAQ (reference sequence). CDR3 size: 14 residues. DNA of the CDR3: TGTGCCAGCAGAGCCGGGACAGGGGGAGGTGAGCAGTTCTTC. Translation: CASRAGTGGGEQFF.

The V gene is TRBV5-1, the J gene TRBJ1-2; D is unclear. The V end lost 0 bases, the J end lost 0 bases, and 6 bases lay between the germline ends. Germline CDR1 reads SGHRS; CDR2 reads YFSETQ. CDR3 length: 14 amino acids. In DNA form, the CDR3 reads TGCGCCAGCAGCTTGGTGGCTGCTAACTATGGCTACACCTTC. It yields the protein CASSLVAANYGYTF.

The chain has TRBV12-3 or TRBV12-4 and TRBJ2-1, with 9 bases matching TRBD1. The junction had 4 bases not matched to a gene; V was cut back by 6 bases and J by 7 bases. The CDR3 runs to 13 residues. CDR3 sequence (DNA): TGTGCCAGCAGCCTCGGGACAGGGAATGAGCAGTTCTTC. Encoded protein: CASSLGTGNEQFF.

The V gene is TRBV11-2, the J gene TRBJ2-2, with 11 bases matching TRBD2. CDR3 length equals 19 residues. Germline trimming cut 3 bases from V and 1 base from J; bases unmatched to any gene: 10. The germline CDR1 and CDR2 sequences are SGHAT and FQNNGV. CDR3 amino acids: CASSFNLAGGWGNTGELFF. The CDR3 nucleotides read TGTGCCAGCAGCTTTAACCTAGCGGGAGGTTGGGGGAACACCGGGGAGCTGTTTTTT.

The J gene is TRBJ2-2, the V gene TRBV4-3; a possible D gene is TRBD2 (6 bases). V was clipped by 4 bases and J by 3 bases, with 15 bases between them. Per germline, CDR1 LGHNA and CDR2 YSLEER. This CDR3 spans 16 amino acids. CDR3 loop: CASSPNSAGYTGELFF. The CDR3 DNA reads as TGCGCCAGCAGCCCTAATTCTGCGGGGTACACCGGGGAGCTGTTTTTT.